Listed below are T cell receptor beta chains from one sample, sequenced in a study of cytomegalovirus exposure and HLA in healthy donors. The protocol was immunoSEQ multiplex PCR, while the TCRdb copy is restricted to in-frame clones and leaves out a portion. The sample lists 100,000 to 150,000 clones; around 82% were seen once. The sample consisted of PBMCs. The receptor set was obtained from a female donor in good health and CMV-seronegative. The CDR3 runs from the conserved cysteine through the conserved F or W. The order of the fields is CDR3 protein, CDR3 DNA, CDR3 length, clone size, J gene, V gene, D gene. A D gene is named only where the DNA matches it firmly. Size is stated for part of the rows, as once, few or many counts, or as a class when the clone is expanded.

CASSEEAGWDSPLHF | TGTGCCAGCAGTGAAGAGGCAGGGTGGGATTCACCCCTCCACTTT | 15 | . | TRBJ1-6 | TRBV2 | .
CASSQLPGETQYF | TGTGCCAGCAGCCAATTACCGGGGGAGACCCAGTACTTC | 13 | . | TRBJ2-5 | TRBV4-2 | .
CASSYSNQAGEQYF | TGTGCCAGCAGTTACTCGAATCAGGCGGGTGAGCAGTACTTC | 14 | . | TRBJ2-7 | TRBV6-5 | .
CASSAGQGNSYNSPLHF | TGTGCCAGCAGTGCGGGACAGGGCAACTCCTATAATTCACCCCTCCACTTT | 17 | . | TRBJ1-6 | TRBV6-1 | TRBD1
CASSSQGEGNTIYF | TGTGCCAGCAGTTCACAGGGGGAAGGAAACACCATATATTTT | 14 | . | TRBJ1-3 | TRBV28 | TRBD1
CASSSNRGTQYF | TGCGCCAGCAGCTCAAACAGGGGGACCCAGTACTTC | 12 | . | TRBJ2-5 | TRBV5-1 | TRBD1
CASMGALPYGYTF | TGCGCCAGCATGGGAGCCCTGCCCTATGGCTACACCTTC | 13 | . | TRBJ1-2 | TRBV10-2 | .
CASSQSTDTQYF | TGTGCCAGCAGCCAGAGCACAGATACGCAGTATTTT | 12 | . | TRBJ2-3 | TRBV5-5 | .
CASSLSGSGREQYF | TGTGCCAGCAGCTTAAGTGGGAGCGGGAGGGAGCAGTACTTC | 14 | . | TRBJ2-7 | TRBV7-6 | TRBD2
CASSQQGASNQPQHF | TGTGCCAGCTCACAACAGGGGGCAAGCAATCAGCCCCAGCATTTT | 15 | . | TRBJ1-5 | TRBV18 | TRBD1
CSVGGGRSGYTF | TGCAGCGTTGGGGGGGGGCGCTCCGGCTACACCTTC | 12 | . | TRBJ1-2 | TRBV29-1 | .
CASSLATRQGAFATEAFF | TGTGCCAGCAGCTTAGCCACGAGACAGGGGGCCTTCGCCACTGAAGCTTTCTTT | 18 | . | TRBJ1-1 | TRBV7-8 | TRBD1
CASQRQTLITF | TGTGCCAGTCAAAGACAGACCTTGATAACCTTC | 11 | few | TRBJ1-2 | TRBV6-1 | .
CASSFGTAYGYTF | TGTGCCAGCAGTTTCGGGACAGCCTATGGCTACACCTTC | 13 | . | TRBJ1-2 | TRBV28 | TRBD1
CASSVDQGGLGNEQFF | TGTGCCAGCAGCGTAGACCAGGGCGGTCTTGGGAATGAGCAGTTCTTC | 16 | . | TRBJ2-1 | TRBV9 | .
CASSFSSPGYTF | TGTGCCAGCAGCTTCTCCTCTCCTGGCTACACCTTC | 12 | . | TRBJ1-2 | TRBV7-2 | .
CASSRQAGTNTIYF | TGTGCCAGCAGCAGACAGGCGGGTACAAACACCATATATTTT | 14 | few | TRBJ1-3 | TRBV11-2 | .
CASSRDSLPSFNYGYTF | TGTGCCAGTAGTAGGGACAGCCTGCCTTCCTTTAACTATGGCTACACCTTC | 17 | once | TRBJ1-2 | TRBV19 | TRBD1
CSVESPGSYEQYF | TGCAGCGTTGAAAGCCCAGGGTCCTACGAGCAGTACTTC | 13 | . | TRBJ2-7 | TRBV29-1 | .
CASSLGQGVNSPLHF | TGTGCCAGCAGCTTAGGGCAGGGGGTTAATTCACCCCTCCACTTT | 15 | . | TRBJ1-6 | TRBV7-3 | TRBD1
CASSETTGVTPQHF | TGTGCCAGCAGTGAAACGACAGGGGTGACGCCCCAGCATTTT | 14 | . | TRBJ1-5 | TRBV6-1 | TRBD1
CASSMGGSGNTIYF | TGTGCCAGTAGTATGGGAGGTTCTGGAAACACCATATATTTT | 14 | . | TRBJ1-3 | TRBV19 | .
CATQRGFSYNEQFF | TGTGCCACCCAGCGGGGATTCTCCTACAATGAGCAGTTCTTC | 14 | . | TRBJ2-1 | TRBV6-5 | TRBD2
CASSFTGPYGYTF | TGTGCCAGCAGCTTTACAGGGCCCTATGGCTACACCTTC | 13 | . | TRBJ1-2 | TRBV5-5 | .
CACGDYYSPLHF | TGTGCCTGTGGGGACTACTATTCACCCCTCCACTTT | 12 | . | TRBJ1-6 | TRBV30 | .
CASSASSGGGYNEQFF | TGTGCCAGCAGCGCGTCTAGCGGGGGCGGTTACAATGAGCAGTTCTTC | 16 | . | TRBJ2-1 | TRBV9 | TRBD2
CASSQEGPNSYEQYF | TGCGCCAGCAGCCAAGAGGGCCCCAACTCCTACGAGCAGTACTTC | 15 | few | TRBJ2-7 | TRBV4-1 | .
CASSPGTGVNTEAFF | TGTGCCAGCTCACCAGGGACAGGGGTGAACACTGAAGCTTTCTTT | 15 | . | TRBJ1-1 | TRBV18 | TRBD1
CASSPPGQGGEKLFF | TGTGCCAGCAGCCCTCCGGGACAGGGCGGTGAAAAACTGTTTTTT | 15 | . | TRBJ1-4 | TRBV5-5 | TRBD1
CAWSRGGGSGSPLHF | TGTGCCTGGAGTCGAGGCGGCGGATCTGGGTCACCCCTCCACTTT | 15 | . | TRBJ1-6 | TRBV30 | .
CSVRDRGDSGANVLTF | TGCAGCGTCCGGGACAGGGGAGACTCTGGGGCCAACGTCCTGACTTTC | 16 | few | TRBJ2-6 | TRBV29-1 | TRBD1
CASSRARASYEQYF | TGTGCCAGCAGTCGCGCCAGGGCCTCCTACGAGCAGTACTTC | 14 | . | TRBJ2-7 | TRBV27 | .
CASSFDRGTEAFF | TGTGCCAGCAGTTTTGACAGGGGGACTGAAGCTTTCTTT | 13 | . | TRBJ1-1 | TRBV27 | TRBD1
CASSLGTGFGYTF | TGTGCCAGCAGCTTAGGGACAGGGTTCGGCTACACCTTC | 13 | . | TRBJ1-2 | TRBV7-9 | TRBD1
CASSVAGANYGYTF | TGTGCCAGCAGCGTAGCAGGTGCTAACTATGGCTACACCTTC | 14 | once | TRBJ1-2 | TRBV9 | .
CASSLTRLAYPDTQYF | TGTGCCAGCAGCTTAACTCGGCTAGCGTACCCAGATACGCAGTATTTT | 16 | . | TRBJ2-3 | TRBV7-9 | .
CASSTTSGWETQYF | TGTGCCAGTAGTACGACTAGCGGGTGGGAGACCCAGTACTTC | 14 | . | TRBJ2-5 | TRBV19 | TRBD2
CASSSSGGSYNEQFF | TGCGCCAGCAGCTCCAGCGGGGGGTCCTACAATGAGCAGTTCTTC | 15 | . | TRBJ2-1 | TRBV5-1 | TRBD2
CASSSLPGEGETQYF | TGTGCCAGTAGCTCTTTACCGGGAGAGGGAGAGACCCAGTACTTC | 15 | . | TRBJ2-5 | TRBV19 | .
CVSKVRGRHEQFF | TGTGTCTCGAAAGTACGGGGGAGGCATGAGCAGTTCTTC | 13 | . | TRBJ2-1 | TRBV27 | .
CASSALAGGPGELFF | TGTGCCAGCAGCGCACTAGCGGGAGGCCCCGGGGAGCTGTTTTTT | 15 | . | TRBJ2-2 | TRBV6-6 | TRBD2
CAIPERSSYNEQFF | TGTGCCATACCAGAGCGGAGCTCCTACAATGAGCAGTTCTTC | 14 | once | TRBJ2-1 | TRBV6-5 | .
CASSDSGTYEQYF | TGTGCCAGCAGTGATTCCGGGACCTACGAGCAGTACTTC | 13 | . | TRBJ2-7 | TRBV6-6 | .
CASSARDSRTDTQYF | TGTGCCAGCAGCGCCCGGGACTCACGCACAGATACGCAGTATTTT | 15 | once | TRBJ2-3 | TRBV9 | .
CASSLAGGSYEQYF | TGTGCCAGCAGCTTAGCAGGGGGGAGCTACGAGCAGTACTTC | 14 | . | TRBJ2-7 | TRBV7-3 | .
CASSQRATNEKLFF | TGCGCCAGCAGTCAGAGGGCAACTAATGAAAAACTGTTTTTT | 14 | . | TRBJ1-4 | TRBV5-1 | .
CASSLGGTAMNTEAFF | TGTGCCAGCTCACTTGGTGGGACAGCTATGAACACTGAAGCTTTCTTT | 16 | once | TRBJ1-1 | TRBV18 | TRBD1
CASNQGGVAETQYF | TGCGCCAGCAACCAGGGCGGGGTTGCAGAGACCCAGTACTTC | 14 | . | TRBJ2-5 | TRBV5-1 | .
CASSLAGRDQETQYF | TGCGCCAGCAGCTTGGCCGGGAGGGATCAAGAGACCCAGTACTTC | 15 | . | TRBJ2-5 | TRBV5-1 | TRBD2
CASSKLQQGRDTQYF | TGTGCCAGTAGTAAACTACAACAGGGAAGGGATACGCAGTATTTT | 15 | . | TRBJ2-3 | TRBV19 | .
CASSRTGLQETQYF | TGCGCCAGCAGCCGGACAGGTTTACAAGAGACCCAGTACTTC | 14 | once | TRBJ2-5 | TRBV4-1 | TRBD1